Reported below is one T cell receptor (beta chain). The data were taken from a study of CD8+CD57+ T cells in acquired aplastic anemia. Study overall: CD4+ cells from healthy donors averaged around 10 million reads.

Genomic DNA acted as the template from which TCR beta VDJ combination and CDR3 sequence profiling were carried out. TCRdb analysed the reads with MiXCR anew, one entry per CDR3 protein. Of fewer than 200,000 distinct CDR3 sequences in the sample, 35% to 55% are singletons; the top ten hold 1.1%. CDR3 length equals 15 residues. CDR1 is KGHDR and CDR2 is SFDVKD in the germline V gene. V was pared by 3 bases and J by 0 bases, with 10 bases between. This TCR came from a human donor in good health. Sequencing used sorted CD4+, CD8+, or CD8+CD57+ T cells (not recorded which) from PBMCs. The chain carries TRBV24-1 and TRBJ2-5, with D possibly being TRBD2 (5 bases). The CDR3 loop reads CATSDLTSNQETQYF. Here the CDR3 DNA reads TGTGCCACCAGTGATCTAACTAGTAACCAAGAGACCCAGTACTTC.